This T cell receptor beta chain stems from a study of T-cell reconstitution after alpha-beta-depleted transplantation in children. This clonotype was seen repeatedly, ten times or more. During its preparation, the TCRbeta library received unique molecular identifiers. Using its own MiXCR run on the PCR reads, TCRdb lists one record per CDR3 protein. The sample lists fewer than 400,000 distinct CDR3 sequences, roughly 20% occurring once. The sequence was collected from a human donor who donated a stem cell graft to a child with acute myeloid leukemia. The sequencing used PBMCs from the stem cell graft donor, collected from the stem cell graft.

The CDR3 coding sequence is TGTGCCATCTCTAGCGGGATAGGAGATGAGCAGTTCTTC. Residues: CAISSGIGDEQFF. V and J are TRBV10-3 and TRBJ2-1, with 9 bases fitting TRBD2. The ends lost 8 bases at V and 8 bases at J; junction bases unmatched: 7. CDR1 and CDR2 (germline): ENHRY, SYGVKD. CDR3 length: 13 residues.